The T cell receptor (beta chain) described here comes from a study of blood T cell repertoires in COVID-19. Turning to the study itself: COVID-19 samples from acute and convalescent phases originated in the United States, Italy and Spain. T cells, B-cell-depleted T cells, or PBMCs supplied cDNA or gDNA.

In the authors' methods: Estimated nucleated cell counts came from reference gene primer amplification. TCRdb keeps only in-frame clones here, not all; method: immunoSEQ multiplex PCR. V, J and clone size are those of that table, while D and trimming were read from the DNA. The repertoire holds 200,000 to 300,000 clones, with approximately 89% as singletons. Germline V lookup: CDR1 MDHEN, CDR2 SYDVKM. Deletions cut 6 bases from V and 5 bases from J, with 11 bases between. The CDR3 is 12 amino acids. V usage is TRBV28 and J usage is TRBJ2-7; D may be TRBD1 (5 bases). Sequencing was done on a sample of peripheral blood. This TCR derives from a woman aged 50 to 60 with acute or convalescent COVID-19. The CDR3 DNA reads TGTGCCAGCAGGTCAGGGTGGAACGAGCAGTACTTC. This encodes CASRSGWNEQYF.